This T cell receptor (beta chain) was sequenced during a study of blood T cell repertoires in COVID-19. The data were produced by immunoSEQ multiplex PCR, yet TCRdb's version contains in-frame clones alone and is incomplete. The repertoire holds roughly 29,000 clones, with about two thirds as singletons. The TCR comes from a boy aged 2 to 9 with active or convalescent COVID-19. Sequencing input: peripheral blood.

The CDR3 protein is CASSLSAQAPPQHF. The CDR3 DNA reads as TGTGCCAGCAGTTTATCCGCGCAGGCCCCGCCCCAGCATTTT. The V gene is TRBV28, the J gene TRBJ1-5; no definite D call. This CDR3 is built from 14 residues. The V gene lost 1 base and the J gene lost 9 bases, with 13 bases spanning the gap. The germline CDR1 and CDR2 sequences are MDHEN and SYDVKM.